This entry lists 17 T cell receptor beta chains sequenced from one sample in a study of blood T cell repertoires in COVID-19. The repertoire was sequenced with immunoSEQ multiplex PCR; TCRdb's copy has only in-frame clones and lacks some. The profile shows about 210,000 clones, over 75% of them singletons. The sequenced sample consisted of PBMCs or T cells enriched from blood (not recorded which). The receptors derive from a young man in a cohort exposed to, infected with or recovered from COVID-19 (not recorded which).

This clone appeared a few times. V usage is TRBV5-1 and J usage is TRBJ2-2, with 10 bases that match TRBD2. This CDR3 is 16 amino acids long. The V gene end was trimmed by 1 base and the J gene end by 7 bases; junction bases not matched to a gene: 7. The V gene's germline CDR1 is SGHRS and CDR2 YFSETQ. CDR3 residues: CASSLQLAGVSGELFF. For the CDR3, the DNA is TGCGCCAGCAGCTTGCAGCTAGCGGGAGTGAGCGGGGAGCTGTTTTTT.

This rearrangement joins TRBV6-6 to TRBJ2-5; the match to TRBD2 covers 11 bases. V dropped 7 bases and J dropped 5; count of bases not matched to a gene: 6. The CDR3 totals 14 residues. The germline gives CDR1 MNHNY, CDR2 SVGAGI (reference sequence). The CDR3 DNA follows: TGTGCCAGCAAGGGTAGCGGGAGGGGCGAGACCCAGTACTTC. Translated, it gives CASKGSGRGETQYF.

V gene TRBV9 combines with J gene TRBJ2-3; 12 bases line up with TRBD2. Germline V CDR1 and CDR2: SGDLS, YYNGEE. V lost 4 bases, J lost 4 bases, and 4 bases stayed unmatched. CDR3 length: 15 amino acids. CDR3 nucleotide sequence: TGTGCCAGCAGCCTACGGACTAGCGGGGCAGATACGCAGTATTTT. This encodes CASSLRTSGADTQYF.

The rearrangement uses TRBV27 and TRBJ2-2; 14 bases align to TRBD2. Losses at the gene ends were 5 bases for V and 6 bases for J; bases not matched to a gene: 11. CDR3 length: 18 residues. Germline values: CDR1 MNHEY, CDR2 SMNVEV (reference sequence). The CDR3 loop is CASSSPGTSGSTSGELFF. The CDR3, as DNA: TGTGCCAGCAGTAGCCCGGGGACTAGCGGGAGTACTTCCGGGGAGCTGTTTTTT.

The genes are TRBV3-1 (or the pseudogene TRBV3-2) and TRBJ2-5; D is ambiguous. Germline CDR1 and CDR2: LGHDT and YNNKEL (reference sequence). The CDR3 runs 12 residues. Trimming shortened V by 7 bases and J by 2 bases, and 8 bases separated the two germline ends. The CDR3 coding sequence is TGTGCCAGCAAGAAGCTTCAAGAGACCCAGTACTTC. This translates into CASKKLQETQYF.

V is TRBV6-5 and J is TRBJ2-1; D possibly corresponds to TRBD1 (5 bases). Germline V gene data show CDR1 as MNHEY and CDR2 as SVGAGI. The germline V and J ends were trimmed by 6 bases and 0 bases, with 9 bases remaining between them. This CDR3 has 14 amino acids. The chain's CDR3 is CASRRQTSYNEQFF. The CDR3 nucleotides are TGTGCCAGCAGAAGACAGACCTCCTACAATGAGCAGTTCTTC.

V usage is TRBV7-3 and J usage is TRBJ2-2; D possibly corresponds to TRBD2 (6 bases). V was clipped by 3 bases and J by 5 bases, with 13 bases between them. This CDR3 is built from 15 residues. The germline gives CDR1 SGHTA, CDR2 FQGTGA. The chain's CDR3 is CASSFGTGGTGELFF. The CDR3 bases are TGTGCCAGCAGCTTTGGGACTGGCGGGACCGGGGAGCTGTTTTTT. The whole variable domain, filled in from reference TRBV7-3 and TRBJ2-2, reads GAGVSQTPSNKVTEKGKYVELRCDPISGHTALYWYRQSLGQGPEFLIYFQGTGAADDSGLPNDRFFAVRPEGSVSTLKIQRTERGDSAVYLCASSFGTGGTGELFFGEGSRLTVL.

The chain employs TRBV11-1 and TRBJ1-2, with no clear D. This CDR3 spans 14 amino acids. Germline V gene lookup returns CDR1 SGHAT and CDR2 FQDESV (reference sequence). The V and J ends lost 0 bases and 2 bases respectively, with 7 bases between them. CDR3 DNA: TGTGCCAGCAGCTTAGCGCTATCCAACTATGGCTACACCTTC. Amino acids: CASSLALSNYGYTF.

The gene calls are TRBV7-9 and TRBJ1-1; 10 positions match TRBD1. This CDR3 has 16 residues. Germline V gene lookup returns CDR1 SEHNR and CDR2 FQNEAQ (reference sequence). With 2 bases clipped from V and 1 base from J, the junction kept 4 bases outside the gene matches. This chain's CDR3 is CASSLFRDRGNTEAFF. The CDR3, as DNA: TGTGCCAGCAGCTTATTCAGGGACAGGGGGAACACTGAAGCTTTCTTT.

The genes are TRBV5-1 and TRBJ2-1, with 7 positions matching TRBD1. Germline trimming cut 2 bases from V and 3 bases from J; bases unmatched to any gene: 5. Germline loops: CDR1 SGHRS, CDR2 YFSETQ. CDR3 size: 15 residues. The CDR3 DNA is TGCGCCAGCAGCTTTGGTGGGACAGACTACAATGAGCAGTTCTTC. Amino acids: CASSFGGTDYNEQFF. The full variable domain, its missing parts supplied by reference TRBV5-1 and TRBJ2-1, is KAGVTQTPRYLIKTRGQQVTLSCSPISGHRSVSWYQQTPGQGLQFLFEYFSETQRNKGNFPGRFSGRQFSNSRSEMNVSTLELGDSALYLCASSFGGTDYNEQFFGPGTRLTVL.

The chain employs TRBV5-1 and TRBJ2-3; D unclear. The CDR3 spans 17 residues. Trimming stripped 5 bases from V and 0 bases from J, with 19 bases between. Germline V gene data show CDR1 as SGHRS and CDR2 as YFSETQ. The DNA of the CDR3 is TGCGCCAGCAGGTCCTCAACTAATCCCCGTAGCACAGATACGCAGTATTTT. It translates to CASRSSTNPRSTDTQYF.

This chain uses TRBV29-1 with TRBJ1-2; 9 nucleotides match TRBD1. Germline V lookup: CDR1 SQVTM, CDR2 ANQGSEA. The CDR3 loop spans 13 amino acids. With 7 bases clipped from V and 0 bases from J, the junction kept 3 bases outside the gene matches. The chain's CDR3 is CSARTGANYGYTF. CDR3 coding DNA: TGCAGCGCCCGGACAGGGGCTAACTATGGCTACACCTTC.

This clone has only one observation. The V call is TRBV6-5, the J call TRBJ1-2, with a weak D call TRBD1 (6 bases). V lost 5 bases, J lost 7 bases, and 11 bases lay in between. Per the germline V gene, CDR1 is MNHEY and CDR2 is SVGAGI. The CDR3 consists of 12 residues. CDR3 coding DNA: TGTGCCAGCAGTCTTCCGACAGGTGGCTACACCTTC. This codes for CASSLPTGGYTF.

This clone appeared once. CDR3 sequence reads: CASSAAQAPQETQYF. In DNA, the CDR3 is TGTGCCAGCAGCGCGGCACAGGCCCCCCAAGAGACCCAGTACTTC. The chain is built from TRBV9 and TRBJ2-5, with D possibly being TRBD1 (5 bases). Germline V CDR1 and CDR2: SGDLS, YYNGEE. The CDR3 length is 15 residues. The V end was cut by 3 bases, the J end by 1 base, with 13 bases between.

The rearrangement joins TRBV27 to TRBJ1-6; the match to TRBD1 covers 9 bases. The CDR3 totals 14 residues. Trimming at V came to 6 bases and at J to 6 bases, leaving 3 bases not matched to a gene. In germline, CDR1 is MNHEY, CDR2 SMNVEV (reference sequence). CDR3 nucleotide sequence: TGTGCCAGCAGACAGGGGGCTGGTAATTCACCCCTCCACTTT. This gives the protein CASRQGAGNSPLHF.

The rearrangement links TRBV27 to TRBJ2-5; 11 nucleotides line up with TRBD2. Trimming removed 9 bases from V and 3 bases from J; junction bases left unmatched: 0. The V gene's germline CDR1 is MNHEY and CDR2 SMNVEV (reference sequence). The CDR3 is made up of 12 amino acids. CDR3 residues: CASSGREETQYF. CDR3 DNA: TGTGCCAGTAGCGGGAGGGAAGAGACCCAGTACTTC.

The chain is built from TRBV2 and TRBJ2-1; tentative D call: TRBD2 (5 bases). CDR1 is SNHLY, CDR2 FYNNEI, per germline. CDR3 length equals 14 residues. The V end lost 3 bases, the J end lost 3 bases, and 9 bases lay between the germline ends. CDR3 DNA sequence: TGTGCCAGCAGTGAGTCGGGATTCTACAATGAGCAGTTCTTC. Translated: CASSESGFYNEQFF.